Listed below are T cell receptor beta chains from one sample, sequenced in a study of shared clonotypes between healthy human individuals. This table comes from immunoSEQ multiplex PCR, and its TCRdb copy is limited to in-frame clones, with some not included. The sample has nearly 2 million clones, about 95% seen once. Sequenced input: naive CD8+ T cells sorted from blood. These receptors all stem from a young man in good health. The CDR3 runs from the conserved cysteine through the conserved F or W. The D gene is left open where the match is weak. Size tells how often a clone was seen (once, few, many) or the class of an expanded clone, and some rows leave it out.

D gene,V gene,J gene,clone size,CDR3 protein,CDR3 DNA
.,TRBV7-9,TRBJ2-7,.,CASSLDRGEQYF,TGTGCCAGCAGCTTAGATCGCGGGGAGCAGTACTTC
TRBD2,TRBV27,TRBJ2-3,.,CASSLAGGVDTQYF,TGTGCCAGCTCTCTAGCGGGGGGGGTAGATACGCAGTATTTT
.,TRBV27,TRBJ2-7,.,CAVGKVNYEQYF,TGTGCCGTGGGGAAGGTGAACTACGAGCAGTACTTC
TRBD1,TRBV10-2,TRBJ2-7,.,CASSTTGITSYEQYF,TGCGCCAGCAGCACGACAGGGATTACTAGCTACGAGCAGTACTTC
.,TRBV7-9,TRBJ2-7,.,CASSSGGVGSYEQYF,TGTGCCAGCAGCTCTGGAGGGGTAGGCTCCTACGAGCAGTACTTC
.,TRBV27,TRBJ2-6,.,CASSLSPGSGANVLTF,TGTGCCAGCAGTTTGTCCCCCGGCTCTGGGGCCAACGTCCTGACTTTC
.,TRBV4-1,TRBJ2-2,.,CASSQAGGELFF,TGCGCCAGCAGCCAAGCTGGTGGGGAGCTGTTTTTT
.,TRBV7-6,TRBJ1-2,.,CASSLDPPWTNTGGYGYTF,TGTGCCAGCAGCTTAGACCCGCCCTGGACGAATACTGGTGGCTATGGCTACACCTTC
TRBD2,TRBV4-1,TRBJ2-7,.,CASSHSGRDYEQYF,TGCGCCAGCAGCCACAGCGGGAGGGACTACGAGCAGTACTTC
TRBD1,TRBV9,TRBJ1-2,.,CASSVGQGAGDGYGYTF,TGTGCCAGCAGTGTTGGACAGGGGGCTGGAGACGGCTATGGCTACACCTTC
TRBD1,TRBV19,TRBJ1-4,.,CASSDRDSKYSTNEKLFF,TGTGCCAGTAGCGACCGGGACAGCAAGTATTCAACTAATGAAAAACTGTTTTTT
.,TRBV6-5,TRBJ1-2,.,CASSLTGIYGYTF,TGTGCCAGCAGCTTAACAGGGATCTATGGCTACACCTTC
.,TRBV19,TRBJ1-1,.,CASSIVGSGNTEAFF,TGTGCCAGTAGTATAGTCGGTAGTGGAAACACTGAAGCTTTCTTT
.,TRBV27,TRBJ1-2,.,CASSLSSRAPYGYTF,TGTGCCAGCAGTTTATCTTCCAGGGCCCCCTATGGCTACACCTTC
TRBD2,TRBV7-9,TRBJ2-1,.,CASSLSGLAGDEQFF,TGTGCCAGCAGCTTATCGGGACTAGCGGGAGACGAGCAGTTCTTC
.,TRBV27,TRBJ2-7,.,CASSWGKSYEQYF,TGTGCCAGCAGTTGGGGGAAGTCCTACGAGCAGTACTTC
TRBD1,TRBV7-8,TRBJ2-3,.,CASSYGQGTDTQYF,TGTGCCAGCAGCTACGGACAGGGCACAGATACGCAGTATTTT
.,TRBV20-1,TRBJ1-2,.,CSAGQYGYTF,TGCAGTGCTGGCCAATATGGCTACACCTTC
.,TRBV29-1,TRBJ2-2,.,CSVDTGNINTGELFF,TGCAGCGTCGACACCGGGAATATTAACACCGGGGAGCTGTTTTTT
TRBD2,TRBV28,TRBJ2-1,.,CASSLAGDYNEQFF,TGTGCCAGCAGTTTGGCGGGGGACTACAATGAGCAGTTCTTC
TRBD2,TRBV10-1,TRBJ2-2,.,CASSDERDNTGELFF,TGCGCCAGCAGTGACGAGCGGGACAACACCGGGGAGCTGTTTTTT
TRBD2,TRBV4-3,TRBJ2-3,.,CASSDGRPDTQYF,TGCGCCAGCAGCGACGGGAGGCCCGATACGCAGTATTTT
TRBD1,TRBV15,TRBJ1-4,.,CATKGGQFFSNEKLFF,TGTGCCACCAAGGGGGGACAGTTCTTCTCTAATGAAAAACTGTTTTTT
.,TRBV4-3,TRBJ2-3,.,CASSQDWSVGFFF,TGCGCCAGCAGCCAAGATTGGAGCGTGGGGTTTTTTTTT
.,TRBV7-4,TRBJ1-3,.,CASSSGGGTCSGNTIYF,TGTGCCAGCAGCTCCGGTGGCGGGACCTGCTCTGGAAACACCATATATTTT
TRBD1,TRBV7-9,TRBJ1-4,once,CASSATGGREKLFF,TGTGCCAGCAGCGCAACAGGGGGCCGGGAAAAACTGTTTTTT
.,TRBV27,TRBJ1-1,.,CASSPLGNTEAFF,TGTGCCAGCAGTCCCCTGGGGAACACTGAAGCTTTCTTT
TRBD2,TRBV27,TRBJ2-7,.,CASSPRTSGIYEQYF,TGTGCCAGCAGTCCCCGGACTAGCGGGATATACGAGCAGTACTTC
.,TRBV30,TRBJ1-2,.,CAWNRGNYGYTF,TGTGCCTGGAACCGTGGAAACTATGGCTACACCTTC
TRBD1,TRBV5-6,TRBJ1-5,.,CASSLGQGAFQPQHF,TGTGCCAGCAGCTTGGGACAGGGGGCATTTCAGCCCCAGCATTTT
.,TRBV6-5,TRBJ2-1,.,CASSPLGGRYNEQFF,TGTGCCAGCAGCCCCCTGGGGGGTCGATACAATGAGCAGTTCTTC
.,TRBV30,TRBJ2-3,once,CAWSPGSTDTQYF,TGTGCCTGGAGTCCGGGCAGCACAGATACGCAGTATTTT
TRBD1,TRBV4-1,TRBJ2-7,.,CASSPGQYYYEQYF,TGCGCCAGCAGCCCGGGACAGTACTACTACGAGCAGTACTTC
.,TRBV28,TRBJ2-7,.,CASSGQTFILHEQYF,TGTGCCAGCAGTGGACAGACCTTTATTCTACACGAGCAGTACTTC
.,TRBV6-6,TRBJ2-7,.,CASSYVGEQYF,TGTGCCAGCAGTTACGTGGGAGAGCAGTACTTC
.,TRBV6-6,TRBJ1-1,.,CASSYGEGVETEAFF,TGTGCCAGCAGTTACGGCGAGGGGGTAGAGACTGAAGCTTTCTTT
TRBD2,TRBV9,TRBJ2-3,.,CASSVGRGSLGTDTQYF,TGTGCCAGCAGCGTAGGTCGCGGGAGCCTGGGCACAGATACGCAGTATTTT
TRBD1,TRBV6-6,TRBJ2-7,.,CASIPDRGYEQYF,TGTGCCAGCATCCCGGACAGGGGCTACGAGCAGTACTTC
.,TRBV5-8,TRBJ1-5,few,CASSLLDWGNQPQHF,TGTGCCAGCAGCTTACTAGACTGGGGCAATCAGCCCCAGCATTTT
.,TRBV4-1,TRBJ1-1,.,CASSQDRTILGTEAFF,TGCGCCAGCAGCCAAGACCGGACCATTCTGGGCACTGAAGCTTTCTTT
.,TRBV4-1,TRBJ2-7,.,CASSQYSRASPIYEQYF,TGCGCCAGCAGCCAATACTCTAGGGCTAGTCCTATATACGAGCAGTACTTC
.,TRBV4-1,TRBJ1-2,.,CASSRPRTDANYGYTF,TGCGCCAGCAGCCGGCCCCGGACAGATGCGAACTATGGCTACACCTTC
TRBD1,TRBV29-1,TRBJ2-1,.,CSALGQGEWNEQFF,TGCAGCGCGCTCGGACAGGGGGAATGGAATGAGCAGTTCTTC
.,TRBV7-8,TRBJ2-7,.,CASSEQGPGEQYF,TGTGCCAGCAGCGAACAGGGTCCTGGCGAGCAGTACTTC
TRBD1,TRBV4-3,TRBJ2-2,.,CASSQETNTGGLFTGELFF,TGCGCCAGCAGCCAAGAAACCAACACAGGGGGACTTTTCACCGGGGAGCTGTTTTTT
.,TRBV27,TRBJ2-2,.,CASSLTGTGELFF,TGTGCCAGCAGTTTAACAGGGACCGGGGAGCTGTTTTTT
.,TRBV4-1,TRBJ2-5,.,CASSRDIGETQYF,TGCGCCAGCAGCCGGGACATTGGGGAGACCCAGTACTTC
TRBD1,TRBV5-1,TRBJ1-2,.,CASSLGDSSNYGYTF,TGCGCCAGCAGCTTAGGGGACAGCTCTAACTATGGCTACACCTTC
TRBD1,TRBV10-2,TRBJ1-1,.,CASNDREVNTEAFF,TGCGCCAGCAACGACAGGGAGGTTAACACTGAAGCTTTCTTT
.,TRBV7-8,TRBJ1-1,.,CASSLFQNTEAFF,TGTGCCAGCAGCTTATTCCAGAACACTGAAGCTTTCTTT
.,TRBV6-6,TRBJ2-7,.,CASSHTGDRRFEQYF,TGTGCCAGCAGCCATACCGGGGACCGACGATTCGAGCAGTACTTC
.,TRBV9,TRBJ1-4,.,CASGTGRTNEKLFF,TGTGCCAGCGGAACGGGCAGAACTAATGAAAAACTGTTTTTT
TRBD1,TRBV5-6,TRBJ1-1,.,CASSLVGTGDEAFF,TGTGCCAGCAGCTTGGTCGGGACAGGGGACGAGGCTTTCTTT
.,TRBV5-4,TRBJ1-1,few,CASSLIEDILNTEAFF,TGTGCCAGCAGCTTAATCGAGGACATACTGAACACTGAAGCTTTCTTT
TRBD1,TRBV7-8,TRBJ2-7,.,CASSLAVGQGSYEQYF,TGTGCCAGCAGCTTAGCGGTAGGACAGGGTTCCTACGAGCAGTACTTC
.,TRBV4-3,TRBJ1-6,.,CASSQVALPHSALHF,TGCGCCAGCAGCCAAGTTGCCTTGCCCCATTCGGCCCTCCACTTT
.,TRBV4-1,TRBJ2-7,.,CASSQSGTATYEQYF,TGCGCCAGCAGCCAATCGGGCACAGCAACCTACGAGCAGTACTTC
.,TRBV30,TRBJ2-1,.,CAWSVLGAEQFF,TGTGCCTGGAGTGTACTGGGGGCTGAGCAGTTCTTC
.,TRBV7-2,TRBJ2-1,.,CASSLGRSNEQFF,TGTGCCAGCAGCTTAGGTCGGAGCAATGAGCAGTTCTTC
TRBD1,TRBV7-3,TRBJ2-5,.,CASSLDPPGTGVETQYF,TGTGCCAGCAGCTTAGATCCGCCAGGGACAGGGGTTGAGACCCAGTACTTC